The entry below describes one TCR beta chain. Its antigen is unidentified. This CDR3 has 17 amino acids. Germline CDR1 and CDR2: MNHEY and SMNVEV (reference sequence). V shed 6 bases and J 1 base; nucleotides not matched to a gene: 10. Donation came from healthy HIV-negative adults that had no recent acute infections or vaccinations. Assay execution proceeded at the deep level. Generated by immunoSEQ multiplex PCR, the TCRdb table keeps only in-frame clones and is missing some. The sample lists approximately 1.5 million clones, about 98.5% occurring once. The entry originates in a study of shared clonotypes between healthy human individuals. Study details: CD4 naive cells filled three plates per donor, CD4 memory three, CD8 naive two and CD8 memory one.

The study's findings and limits: It was anticipated that sequencing depth would influence how many clonotypes donors shared.

The V and J genes are TRBV27 and TRBJ2-3; 10 bases fit TRBD2. Sequencing was done on a sample of naive CD4+ T cells sorted from blood. The subset is: CD45RA+ positively selected. This receptor was taken from a young man in good health. For the CDR3, the DNA is TGTGCCAGCAGATCGCCGGGACTAGCGCTACGCACAGATACGCAGTATTTT. Translated, it gives CASRSPGLALRTDTQYF.